The subject of this entry is one T cell receptor (beta chain). The whole isolated RNA underwent reverse transcription, so sequencing captured expressed TCRB transcripts. The data were produced by immunoSEQ multiplex PCR, yet TCRdb's version contains in-frame clones alone and is incomplete. In the table there are about 40,000 clones, about 52% of which are singletons. These data belong to a study of beta chain features in type 1 diabetes. Study-level information: Healthy donors and patients had similar age, gender and cell yields.

Input material: central memory CD4+ T cells from blood. This sequence was found in a woman in her late teens or twenties in good health.

The CDR3 nucleotides read TGCAGTGTACGGGGAGAAGAGACCCAGTACTTC. It codes for CSVRGEETQYF. The V gene is TRBV20-1, the J gene TRBJ2-5; the D gene is possibly TRBD2 (5 bases). Germline V gene lookup returns CDR1 DFQATT and CDR2 SNEGSKA (reference sequence). Trimming removed 7 bases at V and 3 bases at J, with 9 bases between. The CDR3 extends over 11 amino acids.